The subject of this entry is one TCR beta chain. Its antigen is currently not known. Base qualities are missing; no much larger clone stands one base away. The sample originates from a study of control samples from healthy donors and cancer patients (dated by TCRdb to the early 2020s). Library construction relied on the immunoSEQ multiplex PCR assay. This is the immuneACCESS table as TCRdb keeps it, with only in-frame sequences that have V and J called. A part of the clones is gone; compared with another copy, unresolved V genes explain less than half, and the rest is unexplained. Across this sample there are about 250,000 clones, with approximately 80% seen only once. The ten largest account for 13% of the sample. Taken from cysteine to phenylalanine, the CDR3 has 16 residues. Of the read, only the CDR3 DNA is kept; its 48 bases are in frame from base 1.

The source of this sequence is a woman aged 55-70 years with lung cancer. The chain employs TRBV21-1 and TRBJ2-7; the table's D call, TRBD1, has no DNA check behind it. TRBV21-1 is a recognized pseudogene. The sample taken for sequencing was PBMCs. The CDR3 protein is CASRLRGLGRSYEQYF. The DNA is as follows: TGTGCCAGCAGACTAAGGGGGCTCGGACGCAGCTACGAGCAGTACTTC.